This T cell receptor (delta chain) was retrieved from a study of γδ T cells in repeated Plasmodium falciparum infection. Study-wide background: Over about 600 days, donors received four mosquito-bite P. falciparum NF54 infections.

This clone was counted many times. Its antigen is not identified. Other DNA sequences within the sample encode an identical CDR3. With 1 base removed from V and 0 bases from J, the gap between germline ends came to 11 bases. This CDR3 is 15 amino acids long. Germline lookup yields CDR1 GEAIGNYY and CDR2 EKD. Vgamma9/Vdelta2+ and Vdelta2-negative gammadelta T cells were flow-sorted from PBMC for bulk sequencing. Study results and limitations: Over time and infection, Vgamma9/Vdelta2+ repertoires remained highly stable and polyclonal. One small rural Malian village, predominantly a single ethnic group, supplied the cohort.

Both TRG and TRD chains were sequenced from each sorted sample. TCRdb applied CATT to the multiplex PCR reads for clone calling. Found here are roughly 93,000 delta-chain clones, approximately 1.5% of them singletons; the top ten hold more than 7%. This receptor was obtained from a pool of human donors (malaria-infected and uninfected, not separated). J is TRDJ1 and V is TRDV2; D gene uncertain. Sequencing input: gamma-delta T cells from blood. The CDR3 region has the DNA TGTGCCTGTGACACGGTCGAGGCGCACACCGATAAACTCATCTTT. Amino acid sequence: CACDTVEAHTDKLIF.